These 8 T cell receptor beta chains came from one sample sequenced in a study of kidney transplant recipient with SARS-CoV-2 infection. Each CDR3 protein gets one entry after TCRdb re-called the reads with MiXCR. The table shows about 240,000 distinct CDR3 sequences, with 25% to 35% occurring only once. The sequenced sample was a blood sample, obtained at baseline and between days 110 and 120 from a kidney transplant recipient. These TCRs come from a male patient in his thirties who had COVID-19 and was a kidney transplant recipient. Some T cells may trace back to the graft donor.

For this clonotype: A much larger clone lies a single base off, so this may be a read error. V and J are TRBV6-1 and TRBJ1-5; tentative D call: TRBD1 (5 bases). Trimming pared 5 bases from V and 0 bases from J, leaving 17 bases between. In germline, CDR1 is MNHNS, CDR2 SASEGT. CDR3 length: 17 residues. The DNA of the CDR3 is TGTGCCAGCAGTAGGGCGGATGACAGCTATAGCAATCAGCCCCAGCATTTT. Residues: CASSRADDSYSNQPQHF.

The rearrangement uses TRBV5-1 and TRBJ1-2; D is uncertain. Per germline, CDR1 SGHRS and CDR2 YFSETQ. V was shortened by 4 bases and J by 8 bases, with 15 bases between the two germline ends. This CDR3 has 13 residues. This CDR3 reads CASSLTLLGGYTF. CDR3 nucleotide sequence: TGCGCCAGCAGCCTCACCCTATTGGGAGGCTACACCTTC.

This clonotype was detected a few times. V and J are TRBV20-1 and TRBJ2-7, with unresolved D. Trimming shortened V by 3 bases and J by 5 bases, and 8 bases separated the two germline ends. Germline loops: CDR1 DFQATT, CDR2 SNEGSKA (reference sequence). This CDR3 is 11 amino acids long. CDR3 residues: CSASLVDEQYF. DNA for the CDR3: TGCAGTGCTAGTCTCGTGGACGAGCAGTACTTC.

This clonotype was detected only a few times. The chain combines TRBV19 with TRBJ1-1; TRBD1 might be the D (5 bases). This CDR3 region has 15 residues. CDR1 and CDR2 from the germline V gene are LNHDA and SQIVND (reference sequence). The V and J ends lost 3 bases and 0 bases respectively, with 11 bases between them. The DNA for the CDR3 is TGTGCCAGTAGTATTGGCGCCAGGGTGAACACTGAAGCTTTCTTT. This translates into CASSIGARVNTEAFF.

V usage is TRBV20-1 and J usage is TRBJ2-6; perhaps TRBD1 as D (5 bases). This CDR3 spans 15 amino acids. In germline, CDR1 is DFQATT, CDR2 SNEGSKA (reference sequence). V lost 5 bases, J lost 0 bases, and 11 bases lay in between. CDR3 sequence reads: CSAVKDTSGANVLTF. CDR3 coding DNA: TGCAGTGCTGTAAAGGACACCTCTGGGGCCAACGTCCTGACTTTC.

This chain joins TRBV10-2 and TRBJ2-3; D tentatively fits TRBD1 or TRBD2 (5 bases each). Germline CDR1 is WSHSY and CDR2 is SAAADI. Between the trimmed V and J ends, which lost 7 bases and 6 bases, there was a span of 17 bases. The CDR3 has 14 residues. Written as DNA, the CDR3 is TGCGCCAGCAAGGGACCCCACGAGACGGATACGCAGTATTTT. Translated, it gives CASKGPHETDTQYF.

Concerning this clonotype itself: This may be a read error, as it is one base from a much larger clone. The chain employs TRBV5-3 and TRBJ1-2; D is possibly TRBD1 (5 bases). TRBV5-3 carries the ORF label, with uncertain function. CDR3 length: 16 residues. Trimming removed 7 bases from V and 4 bases from J, with 23 bases in between. The CDR3 region is CARGTTVVRKTYGYTF. As DNA, the CDR3 is TGTGCCAGAGGGACCACAGTGGTGAGAAAGACCTATGGCTACACCTTC.

Ten or more counts support this clonotype. The rearrangement links TRBV7-1 to TRBJ1-2; no clear D gene. TRBV7-1 is classed as an ORF, of uncertain function. V dropped 5 bases and J dropped 4 bases, with 23 bases sitting between them. There are 17 residues in the CDR3. CDR3 in amino acids: CASSVHTHEGKTYGYTF. In DNA form, the CDR3 reads TGTGCCAGCAGCGTACACACTCACGAGGGAAAGACCTATGGCTACACCTTC.